The 19 T cell receptor beta chains listed next were all sequenced from one sample in a study of control samples from healthy donors and cancer patients. This table comes from immunoSEQ multiplex PCR, and its TCRdb copy is limited to in-frame clones, with some not included. The table shows fewer than 500,000 clones, with roughly 90% occurring only once. Input material: PBMCs. Receptor source: a man aged 40-50 years with head and neck cancer.

The gene calls are TRBV23-1 and TRBJ2-4; D is unclear. TRBV23-1 falls under the ORF class, with uncertain function. This CDR3 comprises 20 residues. Trimming stripped 4 bases from V and 0 bases from J, with 25 bases between. The CDR3: CASSPDVLGIERRAKNIQYF. The CDR3 DNA is TGCGCCAGCAGTCCCGACGTACTGGGGATCGAGAGAAGAGCCAAAAACATTCAGTACTTC.

This clone was seen once. The chain has TRBV19 and TRBJ1-1; D may be TRBD1 (5 bases). V was pared by 3 bases and J by 4 bases, with 12 bases between. The CDR3 length is 14 residues. Germline V lookup: CDR1 LNHDA, CDR2 SQIVND (reference sequence). The DNA of the CDR3 is TGTGCCAGTAGTATCCAGGGAAAAATCACTGAAGCTTTCTTT. This translates into CASSIQGKITEAFF.

The chain has TRBV7-9 and TRBJ2-2; the D is unclear. This CDR3 is built from 15 residues. V dropped 0 bases and J dropped 6 bases, with 11 bases sitting between them. CDR1 and CDR2 (germline): SEHNR, FQNEAQ (reference sequence). In nucleotides, the CDR3 is TGTGCCAGCAGCTTAGCCGGCGGAAACCCCGGGGAGCTGTTTTTT. Translation: CASSLAGGNPGELFF. Looking up the rest from reference TRBV7-9 and TRBJ2-2 gives the full variable domain: DTGVSQNPRHKITKRGQNVTFRCDPISEHNRLYWYRQTLGQGPEFLTYFQNEAQLEKSRLLSDRFSAERPKGSFSTLEIQRTEQGDSAMYLCASSLAGGNPGELFFGEGSRLTVL.

The chain employs TRBV9 and TRBJ2-7; TRBD2 agrees at 9 bases. Germline-derived CDR1 and CDR2 are SGDLS and YYNGEE. V gave up 3 bases and J gave up 2 bases; unmatched junction bases: 3. The CDR3 extends over 14 amino acids. CDR3 sequence (DNA): TGTGCCAGCAGCGAAGCGGGGGGAACCTACGAGCAGTACTTC. Translated, it gives CASSEAGGTYEQYF.

The rearrangement joins TRBV9 to TRBJ1-1, with TRBD1 identical over 7 bases. Germline-derived CDR1 and CDR2 are SGDLS and YYNGEE. The J segment lost 5 bases and the V segment lost 5 bases, leaving 6 bases of the junction unmatched. The CDR3 sequence is 13 residues long. The CDR3 DNA reads TGTGCCAGCAGTCCTATCAGGGGGACTGAAGCTTTCTTT. Translating gives CASSPIRGTEAFF. The full variable domain, in which reference TRBV9 and TRBJ1-1 provide the parts outside the CDR3, is DSGVTQTPKHLITATGQRVTLRCSPRSGDLSVYWYQQSLDQGLQFLIQYYNGEERAKGNILERFSAQQFPDLHSELNLSSLELGDSALYFCASSPIRGTEAFFGQGTRLTVV.

This clone appeared a single time. This chain uses TRBV3-1 (or the pseudogene TRBV3-2) with TRBJ1-1; D may be TRBD1 (5 bases). This CDR3 contains 15 residues. V was pared by 1 base and J by 5 bases, with 14 bases between. Germline V lookup: CDR1 LGHDT, CDR2 YNNKEL (reference sequence). The DNA for the CDR3 is TGTGCCAGCAGCCAAGGAGTAGGAACAGGTACTGAAGCTTTCTTT. Its protein is CASSQGVGTGTEAFF.

The rearrangement uses TRBV6-2 or TRBV6-3 and TRBJ2-7; 11 nucleotides align to TRBD1. This CDR3 contains 16 residues. V lost 6 bases, J lost 5 bases, and 12 bases stayed unmatched. CDR1 MNHEY and CDR2 SVGEGT come from the germline V gene. The CDR3 nucleotides read TGTGCCAGCAGCCCTAGCCCCGGACAGGGGGCTAACGAGCAGTACTTC. Residues: CASSPSPGQGANEQYF.

The rearrangement links TRBV10-2 to TRBJ2-5; TRBD2 matches at 8 bases. This CDR3 contains 15 residues. The trim removed 0 bases at V and 5 bases at J, leaving 5 bases unmatched. Germline-derived CDR1 and CDR2 are WSHSY and SAAADI. The CDR3 bases are TGCGCCAGCAGTGAGTCGCGGGGGGTCGGGGAGACCCAGTACTTC. This translates into CASSESRGVGETQYF.

This clone has only one observation. The V and J genes are TRBV4-2 and TRBJ1-5; no clear D. Germline values: CDR1 LGHNA, CDR2 YNFKEQ. V was cut by 1 base and J by 2 bases, with 9 bases left in between. This CDR3 is 15 amino acids long. The CDR3 coding sequence is TGTGCCAGCAGCCAAGGGGGTGACGGCAATCAGCCCCAGCATTTT. This encodes CASSQGGDGNQPQHF.

This rearrangement joins TRBV2 to TRBJ1-4; D ambiguous. V lost 5 bases to trimming and J lost 0 bases, with 10 bases between them. Germline V gene lookup returns CDR1 SNHLY and CDR2 FYNNEI. The CDR3 runs to 15 residues. The CDR3 loop is CASSPQAATNEKLFF. The CDR3, as DNA: TGTGCCAGCAGTCCCCAGGCTGCAACTAATGAAAAACTGTTTTTT.

The chain couples TRBV6-2 or TRBV6-3 to TRBJ1-4; D is unresolved. The CDR3 totals 19 residues. V lost 6 bases and J lost 0, with 23 bases in between. Per germline, CDR1 MNHEY and CDR2 SVGEGT. CDR3 region: CASSPLWQESFATNEKLFF. The CDR3 DNA reads TGTGCCAGCAGCCCCCTGTGGCAGGAGTCCTTTGCAACTAATGAAAAACTGTTTTTT.

V and J are TRBV9 and TRBJ2-7; D unclear. The CDR3 is 15 residues long. Germline CDR1 reads SGDLS; CDR2 reads YYNGEE. V lost 0 bases and J lost 4, with 14 bases in between. In DNA form, the CDR3 reads TGTGCCAGCAGCGTAGCCCCTAGTGGGCGTTACGAGCAGTACTTC. It encodes CASSVAPSGRYEQYF.

This clone has just a few counts. The chain couples TRBV7-2 to TRBJ1-2; D gene ambiguous. V was shortened by 5 bases and J by 2 bases, with 15 bases between the two germline ends. The CDR3 is made up of 15 amino acids. CDR1 SGHTA and CDR2 FQGNSA come from the germline V gene. CDR3 coding DNA: TGTGCCAGCAGCAGACCATACGGGGAAAACTATGGCTACACCTTC. Translation gives CASSRPYGENYGYTF. Supplemented by reference TRBV7-2 and TRBJ1-2, the full variable domain reads GAGVSQSPSNKVTEKGKDVELRCDPISGHTALYWYRQSLGQGLEFLIYFQGNSAPDKSGLPSDRFSAERTGGSVSTLTIQRTQQEDSAVYLCASSRPYGENYGYTFGSGTRLTVV.

V usage is TRBV28 and J usage is TRBJ1-1, with TRBD1 identical over 8 bases. CDR3 length: 14 residues. V was clipped by 2 bases and J by 6 bases; unmatched bases: 5. Germline V gene lookup returns CDR1 MDHEN and CDR2 SYDVKM. In nucleotides, the CDR3 is TGTGCCAGCAGTTTACGGACAGGGATCGCTGAAGCTTTCTTT. This gives the protein CASSLRTGIAEAFF.

V gene TRBV14 combines with J gene TRBJ2-5; 11 positions agree with TRBD2. The CDR3 is made up of 23 amino acids. CDR1 is SGHDN and CDR2 is FVKESK in the germline V gene. J was trimmed by 0 bases and V by 3 bases; bases with no gene match: 24. For the CDR3, the DNA is TGTGCCAGCAGCCACCTTCCCTACCAAACCGGGACTAGCGGCATTACCTACCAAGAGACCCAGTACTTC. Translation: CASSHLPYQTGTSGITYQETQYF.

The sample holds one count of this clone. V gene TRBV6-6 combines with J gene TRBJ2-7; 10 positions agree with TRBD1. V was clipped by 2 bases and J by 6 bases; unmatched bases: 4. This CDR3 region has 14 residues. Germline values: CDR1 MNHNY, CDR2 SVGAGI (reference sequence). CDR3 residues: CASSYPGTGVEQYF. The CDR3, as DNA: TGTGCCAGCAGTTACCCCGGGACAGGGGTCGAGCAGTACTTC.

The V call is TRBV7-3, the J call TRBJ1-1; D remains unclear. V gave up 3 bases and J gave up 4 bases, with 15 bases separating them. Germline CDR1 SGHTA, CDR2 FQGTGA. The CDR3 contains 15 residues. The CDR3 sequence: CASSLTADTRTEAFF. The CDR3 DNA is TGTGCCAGCAGCTTGACGGCGGATACCCGCACTGAAGCTTTCTTT. Full variable domain (outside the CDR3, taken from reference TRBV7-3 and TRBJ1-1): GAGVSQTPSNKVTEKGKYVELRCDPISGHTALYWYRQSLGQGPEFLIYFQGTGAADDSGLPNDRFFAVRPEGSVSTLKIQRTERGDSAVYLCASSLTADTRTEAFFGQGTRLTVV.

The rearrangement links TRBV30 to TRBJ1-1; 7 nucleotides align to TRBD1. The CDR3 loop spans 15 amino acids. Germline V gene sequence: CDR1 GTSNPN, CDR2 SVGIG (reference sequence). Trimming removed 0 bases from V and 4 bases from J; junction bases left unmatched: 8. CDR3 DNA: TGTGCCTGGAGTGTAGGGCAGGGGGTTTTCACTGAAGCTTTCTTT. Translated, it gives CAWSVGQGVFTEAFF.

This clone has more than one count but fewer than ten. The chain joins TRBV29-1 to TRBJ2-1; D may be TRBD1 or TRBD2 (5 bases each). V dropped 4 bases and J dropped 2 bases, with 12 bases sitting between them. This CDR3 is built from 14 residues. The germline V gene encodes CDR1 SQVTM and CDR2 ANQGSEA. In DNA form, the CDR3 reads TGCAGCGTTGCCGGGACCCTGCCCTACAATGAGCAGTTCTTC. This sequence encodes CSVAGTLPYNEQFF.